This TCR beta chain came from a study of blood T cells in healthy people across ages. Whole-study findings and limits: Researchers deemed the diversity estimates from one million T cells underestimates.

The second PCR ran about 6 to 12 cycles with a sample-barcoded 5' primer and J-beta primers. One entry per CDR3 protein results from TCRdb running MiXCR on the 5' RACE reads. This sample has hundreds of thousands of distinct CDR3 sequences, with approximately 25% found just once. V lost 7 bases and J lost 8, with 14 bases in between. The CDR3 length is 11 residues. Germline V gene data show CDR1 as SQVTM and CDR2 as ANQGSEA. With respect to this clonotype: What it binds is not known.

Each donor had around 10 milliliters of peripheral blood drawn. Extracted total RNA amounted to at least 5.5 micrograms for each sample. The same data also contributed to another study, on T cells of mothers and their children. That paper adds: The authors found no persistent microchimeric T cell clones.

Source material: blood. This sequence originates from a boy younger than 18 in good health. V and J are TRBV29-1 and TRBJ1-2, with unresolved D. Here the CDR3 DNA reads TGCAGCGCCGAGAGGCTCGGGGGCTACACCTTC. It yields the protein CSAERLGGYTF.